This T cell receptor (beta chain) came from a study of cytomegalovirus exposure and HLA in healthy donors. Primers: 60 Vbeta forward and 13 Jbeta reverse. The method was immunoSEQ multiplex PCR; TCRdb's version includes in-frame clones alone and lacks a portion of them. The table includes about 150,000 clones, more than 60% detected once. To note about this clone: What it binds is not known.

The study, taken as a whole, reports: Previously analyzed data showed that most TCR beta V segments were productive at a frequency of about 87% or about 30%. Later analysis placed DRB1 highest and HLA-C lowest in TCR association rates, which differed by HLA locus.

This sequence was found in a man aged 40-55 years in good health and CMV-seropositive. The sample consisted of PBMCs.

The CDR3: CASRQGQGPYEQYF. The CDR3 coding sequence is TGTGCCAGCAGGCAAGGACAGGGACCCTACGAGCAGTACTTC. The V gene is TRBV6-6, the J gene TRBJ2-7, with TRBD1 matching over 8 bases. The CDR3 is 14 residues long. CDR1 and CDR2 (germline): MNHNY, SVGAGI (reference sequence). Trimming took 6 bases from V and 2 from J; bases not matched to a gene: 6.